The 29 T cell receptor beta chains below all came from one sample that was sequenced in a study of blood T cell repertoires in COVID-19. Libraries were prepared by immunoSEQ multiplex PCR; TCRdb keeps only in-frame clonotypes and omits some of them. The profile covers about 260,000 clones, with around nine tenths appearing a single time and 10% to 13% taken by the ten largest. The specimen was peripheral blood. The receptors were gathered from a woman aged 70 to 79 with COVID-19, enrolled during active disease.

This sequence joins TRBV30 and TRBJ1-6, with a possible D match to TRBD1 (6 bases). V was trimmed by 8 bases and J by 8 bases, leaving 13 bases between them. There are 12 residues in the CDR3. Germline-derived CDR1 and CDR2 are GTSNPN and SVGIG (reference sequence). DNA of the CDR3: TGTGCCGGCCAACCAGGGGATTCACCCCTCCACTTT. Translating it yields CAGQPGDSPLHF.

This chain uses TRBV4-1 with TRBJ1-4, with a weak D call TRBD1 (5 bases). Trimming stripped 6 bases from V and 8 bases from J, with 16 bases between. CDR3 length: 14 residues. The germline V gene has CDR1 MGHRA and CDR2 YSYEKL. The CDR3: CASRAGDPGEKLFF. The DNA for the CDR3 is TGCGCCAGCAGAGCGGGGGACCCTGGGGAAAAACTGTTTTTT.

This clone was counted a single time. The chain uses TRBV6-5 and TRBJ1-1, with D perhaps matching TRBD1 (6 bases). The CDR3 extends over 14 amino acids. Germline CDR1 and CDR2: MNHEY and SVGAGI. The V end was cut by 3 bases, the J end by 1 base, with 9 bases between. The CDR3 here is CASSYGGANTEAFF. In DNA form, the CDR3 reads TGTGCCAGCAGTTATGGGGGGGCGAACACTGAAGCTTTCTTT.

The chain is built from TRBV9 and TRBJ1-2, with D perhaps matching TRBD1 (6 bases). The CDR3 runs to 15 residues. Germline CDR1 SGDLS, CDR2 YYNGEE. V shed 0 bases and J shed 5 bases, with 14 bases lying between them. CDR3 nucleotide sequence: TGTGCCAGCAGCGTAGCCGGCAGGGGAAATTATGGCTACACCTTC. It translates to CASSVAGRGNYGYTF.

The rearrangement uses TRBV7-2 and TRBJ2-1, with TRBD1 identical over 7 bases. The ends lost 3 bases at V and 9 bases at J; junction bases unmatched: 14. The CDR3 extends over 16 amino acids. Germline loops: CDR1 SGHTA, CDR2 FQGNSA. The CDR3, as DNA: TGTGCCAGCAGCTTTAAACTTAAGGGGGCGTCCCCTGAGCAGTTCTTC. As protein: CASSFKLKGASPEQFF.

The chain carries TRBV7-2 and TRBJ2-1, with TRBD2 as a possible D gene (6 bases). CDR1 SGHTA and CDR2 FQGNSA come from the germline V gene. Trimming took off 2 bases at V and 6 bases at J, with 11 bases between the two ends. CDR3 length: 14 amino acids. CDR3 nucleotide sequence: TGTGCCAGCAGCTTATTTTCGGGAGTCAATGAGCAGTTCTTC. Translated: CASSLFSGVNEQFF.

The V call is TRBV4-1, the J call TRBJ1-1; weak D call: TRBD1 (6 bases). The CDR3 loop spans 18 amino acids. The V end lost 2 bases, the J end lost 0 bases, and 19 bases lay between the germline ends. Looked up from germline, CDR1 is MGHRA and CDR2 is YSYEKL. In nucleotides, the CDR3 is TGCGCCAGCAGCCAACATCCCGGGGGGGGCCTGATGAACACTGAAGCTTTCTTT. Translated, it gives CASSQHPGGGLMNTEAFF.

V and J are TRBV5-1 and TRBJ1-3; no firm D call. The CDR3 sequence is 15 residues long. The V and J ends lost 2 bases and 4 bases respectively, with 13 bases between them. CDR1 and CDR2 from the germline V gene are SGHRS and YFSETQ. CDR3 sequence (DNA): TGCGCCAGCAGCTTCACCGCAGGAACGGGAAACACCATATATTTT. This codes for CASSFTAGTGNTIYF. Filled out from reference TRBV5-1 and TRBJ1-3, the complete variable domain reads KAGVTQTPRYLIKTRGQQVTLSCSPISGHRSVSWYQQTPGQGLQFLFEYFSETQRNKGNFPGRFSGRQFSNSRSEMNVSTLELGDSALYLCASSFTAGTGNTIYFGEGSWLTVV.

This chain connects TRBV3-1 (or the pseudogene TRBV3-2) to TRBJ1-2; 7 nucleotides agree with TRBD1. This CDR3 spans 11 amino acids. The junction had 6 bases not matched to a gene; V was cut back by 8 bases and J by 9 bases. Per germline, CDR1 LGHDT and CDR2 YNNKEL (reference sequence). The CDR3 sequence is CASGYRGSYTF. The CDR3 DNA sequence: TGTGCCAGCGGTTACAGGGGAAGCTACACCTTC.

The rearrangement uses TRBV18 and TRBJ1-5, with 7 bases that match TRBD1. Germline CDR1 reads KGHSH; CDR2 reads LQKENI. Losses at the gene ends were 4 bases for V and 0 bases for J; bases not matched to a gene: 6. The CDR3 totals 16 residues. The DNA for the CDR3 is TGTGCCAGCTCACTAGGAACAGGGGTTAGCAATCAGCCCCAGCATTTT. Translated, it gives CASSLGTGVSNQPQHF.

V gene TRBV7-8 combines with J gene TRBJ1-1; D is perhaps TRBD1 (6 bases). The CDR3 is 14 amino acids. Germline V lookup: CDR1 SGHVS, CDR2 FQNEAQ. The V gene lost 5 bases and the J gene lost 5 bases, with 15 bases spanning the gap. CDR3 sequence (DNA): TGTGCCAGCAGCCCCTTTCCAGGGGATACTGAAGCTTTCTTT. It is translated as CASSPFPGDTEAFF.

The chain employs TRBV19 and TRBJ2-3; D is uncertain. The CDR3 covers 15 residues. Germline V gives CDR1 LNHDA, CDR2 SQIVND (reference sequence). V dropped 8 bases and J dropped 2 bases, with 17 bases sitting between them. The CDR3 DNA reads TGTGCCAGTCGTTTTGACGGAGAAATCACAGATACGCAGTATTTT. Its protein product is CASRFDGEITDTQYF.

The chain recombines TRBV29-1 with TRBJ2-7; 9 nucleotides match TRBD1. CDR1 SQVTM and CDR2 ANQGSEA come from the germline V gene. V was pared by 6 bases and J by 3 bases, with 6 bases of the junction left unmatched. The CDR3 length is 13 residues. The CDR3 DNA reads TGCAGCGTCGGGGGACAGGGACTCTACGAGCAGTACTTC. Translated, it gives CSVGGQGLYEQYF.

The rearrangement joins TRBV9 to TRBJ2-1; TRBD2 aligns across 11 bases. J gave up 8 bases and V 1 base, and 8 bases lay outside the gene matches. The CDR3 is 16 amino acids. The V gene's germline CDR1 is SGDLS and CDR2 YYNGEE. The CDR3 coding sequence is TGTGCCAGCAGCGTAAGTAGCGGGAGGGCTTGGCATGAGCAGTTCTTC. Translation: CASSVSSGRAWHEQFF.

This sequence joins TRBV6-5 and TRBJ2-7, with 12 bases matching TRBD2. CDR3 length: 15 residues. From germline, CDR1 is MNHEY and CDR2 SVGAGI. The ends lost 6 bases at V and 6 bases at J; junction bases unmatched: 9. This chain's CDR3 is CASSPLAGGRGEQYF. For the CDR3, the DNA is TGTGCCAGCAGCCCCCTAGCGGGAGGGAGAGGCGAGCAGTACTTC.

CDR3 residues: CAISSGYGYTF. In DNA form, the CDR3 reads TGTGCCATCAGCTCCGGTTATGGCTACACCTTC. This rearrangement joins TRBV10-3 to TRBJ1-2; D call uncertain. The ends were cut back, 6 bases at V and 5 bases at J, with 7 bases in the middle. The CDR3 totals 11 residues. Germline CDR1 ENHRY, CDR2 SYGVKD.

The J gene is TRBJ1-2, the V gene TRBV28, with 8 bases fitting TRBD1. The CDR3 loop spans 15 amino acids. The V segment lost 6 bases and the J segment 1 base; nucleotides outside the gene matches: 7. From germline, CDR1 is MDHEN and CDR2 SYDVKM. The CDR3 spells CASSGPDRDNYGYTF. For the CDR3, the DNA is TGTGCCAGCAGCGGCCCGGACAGGGATAACTATGGCTACACCTTC.

The chain uses TRBV12-3 or TRBV12-4 and TRBJ1-2, with D unclear. The CDR3 runs 13 residues. Trimming took 1 base from V and 2 from J, leaving 5 bases between them. CDR3 residues: CASSLDGNYGYTF. CDR3 sequence (DNA): TGTGCCAGCAGTTTAGACGGGAACTATGGCTACACCTTC.

The V and J genes are TRBV2 and TRBJ1-5; 7 bases agree with TRBD1. This CDR3 has 15 residues. The germline V gene encodes CDR1 SNHLY and CDR2 FYNNEI. V dropped 6 bases and J dropped 8; count of bases not matched to a gene: 13. The CDR3: CASSLSRGTGKPQHF. In nucleotides, the CDR3 is TGTGCCAGCAGCCTGTCCAGGGGGACGGGGAAGCCCCAGCATTTT.

This chain joins TRBV7-9 and TRBJ2-3; TRBD2 aligns across 9 bases. V shed 1 base, J shed 4 bases, and the junction held 3 bases outside the gene matches. In germline, CDR1 is SEHNR, CDR2 FQNEAQ (reference sequence). The CDR3 contains 15 residues. This CDR3 is CASSLGGREADTQYF. The CDR3 DNA reads as TGTGCCAGCAGCTTAGGCGGGAGGGAGGCAGATACGCAGTATTTT.

The chain joins TRBV6-1 to TRBJ1-2; D remains ambiguous. Looked up from germline, CDR1 is MNHNS and CDR2 is SASEGT. The CDR3 has 13 residues. The germline V and J ends were trimmed by 3 bases and 2 bases, with 7 bases remaining between them. The CDR3 nucleotides are TGTGCCAGCAGTGAGCGGCAGAACTATGGCTACACCTTC. Protein sequence: CASSERQNYGYTF.

In DNA form, the CDR3 reads TGTGCCAGCAGCTCAACCGTCGACAGGGCGAACACCGGGGAGCTGTTTTTT. This sequence encodes CASSSTVDRANTGELFF. The rearrangement links TRBV7-9 to TRBJ2-2; TRBD1 aligns across 7 bases. The J segment lost 0 bases and the V segment lost 4 bases, leaving 8 bases of the junction unmatched. Germline V gene sequence: CDR1 SEHNR, CDR2 FQNEAQ (reference sequence). This CDR3 contains 17 residues.

The chain joins TRBV2 to TRBJ2-3; D may be TRBD1 (5 bases). V gave up 8 bases and J gave up 4 bases, with 13 bases separating them. CDR3 size: 13 residues. Germline V gene data show CDR1 as SNHLY and CDR2 as FYNNEI. Here the CDR3 DNA reads TGTGCCAGCGCTGCTCAGGGTTCAGATACGCAGTATTTT. Protein product: CASAAQGSDTQYF.

The chain is built from TRBV11-2 and TRBJ1-2; 12 positions match TRBD1. From germline, CDR1 is SGHAT and CDR2 FQNNGV. Losses at the gene ends were 4 bases for V and 7 bases for J; bases not matched to a gene: 7. This CDR3 spans 15 amino acids. The CDR3, as DNA: TGTGCCAGCAGCTCGCCCGGGACAGGGGGCTCTGGCTACACCTTC. Its translation is CASSSPGTGGSGYTF. The full variable domain, with the rest looked up from reference TRBV11-2 and TRBJ1-2, is EAGVAQSPRYKIIEKRQSVAFWCNPISGHATLYWYQQILGQGPKLLIQFQNNGVVDDSQLPKDRFSAERLKGVDSTLKIQPAKLEDSAVYLCASSSPGTGGSGYTFGSGTRLTVV.

The genes are TRBV19 and TRBJ1-5; no clear D. The CDR3 extends over 15 amino acids. Germline assignment: CDR1 LNHDA and CDR2 SQIVND (reference sequence). V was cut by 3 bases and J by 4 bases, with 13 bases left in between. The CDR3 sequence: CASSIGAAANQPQHF. Written as DNA, the CDR3 is TGTGCCAGTAGTATTGGTGCGGCGGCAAATCAGCCCCAGCATTTT.

This clone was seen only a few times. CDR3 in DNA: TGTGCCAGCAATGGGTTTTCGGGTTCGAACACCGGGGAGCTGTTTTTT. This gives the protein CASNGFSGSNTGELFF. This rearrangement joins TRBV25-1 to TRBJ2-2; D unclear. From germline, CDR1 is MGHDK and CDR2 SYGVNS. V shed 7 bases and J shed 0 bases, with 15 bases lying between them. The CDR3 loop spans 16 amino acids.

This chain connects TRBV5-1 to TRBJ1-4; D not resolved. The CDR3 is 13 residues long. Germline loops: CDR1 SGHRS, CDR2 YFSETQ. The V and J ends lost 0 bases and 8 bases respectively, with 8 bases between them. In DNA form, the CDR3 reads TGCGCCAGCAGCTTGGTTAGTGAGGAAAAACTGTTTTTT. This gives the protein CASSLVSEEKLFF.

This clone came up a few times. This chain uses TRBV11-1 with TRBJ1-1, with 10 nucleotides matching TRBD1. CDR1 and CDR2 (germline): SGHAT, FQDESV (reference sequence). The CDR3 consists of 15 residues. V lost 2 bases, J lost 4 bases, and 4 bases stayed unmatched. The CDR3 DNA is TGTGCCAGCAGCTTATCCCGGACAGGGGGCACTGAAGCTTTCTTT. Protein product: CASSLSRTGGTEAFF.

The CDR3 loop reads CAISESRGTSRDTGELFF. CDR3 DNA sequence: TGTGCCATCAGTGAGTCACGGGGGACTAGCAGAGACACCGGGGAGCTGTTTTTT. The V call is TRBV10-3, the J call TRBJ2-2; TRBD2 agrees at 9 bases. V lost 0 bases, J lost 3 bases, and 8 bases stayed unmatched. The CDR3 sequence is 18 residues long. CDR1 is ENHRY, CDR2 SYGVKD, per germline.